This record looks at one T cell receptor beta chain sequence and its context. No antigen is known for it. The data are from a study of cytomegalovirus exposure and HLA in healthy donors. Whole-study findings and limits: Reports state that TCR beta sequences accurately predicted most subjects' HLA-A and HLA-B alleles.

The PCR was carried out with 60 Vbeta primers and 13 Jbeta primers. Data came from immunoSEQ multiplex PCR; TCRdb stores just in-frame clones and leaves some out. The table records over 150,000 clones, about 82% of them present only once. V lost 5 bases and J lost 0; bases outside the gene matches: 4. Germline V gene lookup returns CDR1 MDHEN and CDR2 SYDVKM. The CDR3 runs 16 residues. This TCR came from a woman between 50 and 59 years old in good health and CMV-seropositive. The chain couples TRBV28 to TRBJ2-1, with 10 bases fitting TRBD1. The specimen was PBMCs. The chain's CDR3 is CASSGDRGRSYNEQFF. CDR3 nucleotide sequence: TGTGCCAGCAGTGGGGACAGGGGTCGCTCCTACAATGAGCAGTTCTTC. Full variable domain (rest looked up from reference TRBV28 and TRBJ2-1): DVKVTQSSRYLVKRTGEKVFLECVQDMDHENMFWYRQDPGLGLRLIYFSYDVKMKEKGDIPEGYSVSREKKERFSLILESASTNQTSMYLCASSGDRGRSYNEQFFGPGTRLTVL.